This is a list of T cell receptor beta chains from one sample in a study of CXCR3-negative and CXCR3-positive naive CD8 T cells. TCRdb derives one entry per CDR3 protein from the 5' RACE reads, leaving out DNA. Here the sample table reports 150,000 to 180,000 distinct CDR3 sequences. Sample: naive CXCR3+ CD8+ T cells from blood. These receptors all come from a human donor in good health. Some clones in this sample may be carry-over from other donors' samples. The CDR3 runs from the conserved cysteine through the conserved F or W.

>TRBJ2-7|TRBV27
CASSPYPFSYEQYF
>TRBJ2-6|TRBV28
CASSLLYTGANVLTF
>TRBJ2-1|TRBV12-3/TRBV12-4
CASSLMSATSGNNEQFF
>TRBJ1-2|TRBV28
CASSPDHRGEGGYTF
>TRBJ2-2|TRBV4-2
CASSQKAGLNTGELFF
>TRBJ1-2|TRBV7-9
CASSSRTVNYGYTF
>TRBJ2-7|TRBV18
CASTPDRGNEQYF
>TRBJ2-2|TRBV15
CATRGPADTGELFF
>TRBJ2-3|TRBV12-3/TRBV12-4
CASRHLYGTDTQYF
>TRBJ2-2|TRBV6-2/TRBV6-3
CASSTHRGRNTGELFF
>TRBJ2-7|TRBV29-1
CSVKAGGRSYEQYF
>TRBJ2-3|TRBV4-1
CASSHVLAEGSDTQYF
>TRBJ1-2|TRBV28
CASSLVGGRQGYTF
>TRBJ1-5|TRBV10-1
CASSNSNQPQHF
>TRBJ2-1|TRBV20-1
CSARVGDAYNEQFF
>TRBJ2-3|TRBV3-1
CASSQVGLVRTDTQYF
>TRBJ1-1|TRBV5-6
CASSGQGGTEAFF
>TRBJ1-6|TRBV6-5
CASTGQHNNSPLHF
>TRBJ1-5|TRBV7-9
CASSFGAIEGAGPHQPQHF
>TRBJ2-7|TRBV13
CASSPRTGSYEQYF
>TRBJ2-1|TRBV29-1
CSVEGTAGTSGIHYNEQFF
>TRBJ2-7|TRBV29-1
CSVAFAGSYEQYF
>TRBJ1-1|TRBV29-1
CSVDEGMSAFF
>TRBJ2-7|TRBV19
CASSQGSFTYEQYF
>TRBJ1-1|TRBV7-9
CASSYVGGDTEAFF
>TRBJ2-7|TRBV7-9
CASSHKAGGPYEQYF
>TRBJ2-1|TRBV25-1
CASSMGPEQFF
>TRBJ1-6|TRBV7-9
CASSSSVQDSPLHF
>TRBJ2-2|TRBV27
CASSLGSPDTAGELFF
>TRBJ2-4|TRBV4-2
CASSQLLVQGENIQYF
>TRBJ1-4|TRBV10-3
CAISEFGLGRNEKLFF
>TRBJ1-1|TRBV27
CASSATGVNTEAFF
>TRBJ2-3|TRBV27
CASSSADTQYF
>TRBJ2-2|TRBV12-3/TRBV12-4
CASSFAGVVGELFF
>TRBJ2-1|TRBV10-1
CASSAGASQLSYNEQFF
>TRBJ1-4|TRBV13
CASSLDEKLFF
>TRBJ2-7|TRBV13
CASSPWTGRSYEQYF
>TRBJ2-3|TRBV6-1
CASSGGDRALPDTQYF
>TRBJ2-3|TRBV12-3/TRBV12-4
CASSPFGGSADTQYF
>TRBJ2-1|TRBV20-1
CSASPGTSDYEQFF
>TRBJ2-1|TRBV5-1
CASSLPTGGNEQFF
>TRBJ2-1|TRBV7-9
CASSLGIAGLLNEQFF
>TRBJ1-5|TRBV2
CASSEDLTGYSNQPQHF
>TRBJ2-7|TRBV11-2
CASSYVGEQYF
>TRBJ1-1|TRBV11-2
CASSRDSRLNTEAFF
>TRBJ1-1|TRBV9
CASSVGRGVLNTEAFF
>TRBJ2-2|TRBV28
CASSPDRDNTGELFF
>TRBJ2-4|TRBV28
CASSLVAAKNIQYF
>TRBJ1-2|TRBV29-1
CSVEPAAYGYTF
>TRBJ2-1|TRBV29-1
CSVEQVGNEQFF
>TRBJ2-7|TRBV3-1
CASSHFDASDTGLYEQYF
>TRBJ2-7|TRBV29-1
CSVLGNYYEQYF